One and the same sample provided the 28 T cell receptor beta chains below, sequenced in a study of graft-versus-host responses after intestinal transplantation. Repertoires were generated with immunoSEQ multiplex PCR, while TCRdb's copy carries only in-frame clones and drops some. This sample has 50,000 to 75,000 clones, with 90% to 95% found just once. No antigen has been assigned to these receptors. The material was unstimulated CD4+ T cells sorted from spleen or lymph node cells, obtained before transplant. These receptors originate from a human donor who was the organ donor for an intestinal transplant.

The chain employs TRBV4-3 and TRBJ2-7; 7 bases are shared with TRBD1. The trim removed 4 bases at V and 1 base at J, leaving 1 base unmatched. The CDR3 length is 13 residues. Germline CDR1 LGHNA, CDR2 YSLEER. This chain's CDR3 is CASSRDSSYEQYF. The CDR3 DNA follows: TGCGCCAGCAGCCGGGACAGTTCCTACGAGCAGTACTTC.

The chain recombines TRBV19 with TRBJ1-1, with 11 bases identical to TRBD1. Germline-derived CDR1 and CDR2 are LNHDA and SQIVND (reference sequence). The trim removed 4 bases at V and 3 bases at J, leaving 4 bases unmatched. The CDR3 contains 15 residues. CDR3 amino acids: CASSTWTGGYTEAFF. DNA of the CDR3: TGTGCCAGTAGTACCTGGACAGGGGGCTACACTGAAGCTTTCTTT. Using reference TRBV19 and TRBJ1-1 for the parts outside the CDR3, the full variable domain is DGGITQSPKYLFRKEGQNVTLSCEQNLNHDAMYWYRQDPGQGLRLIYYSQIVNDFQKGDIAEGYSVSREKKESFPLTVTSAQKNPTAFYLCASSTWTGGYTEAFFGQGTRLTVV.

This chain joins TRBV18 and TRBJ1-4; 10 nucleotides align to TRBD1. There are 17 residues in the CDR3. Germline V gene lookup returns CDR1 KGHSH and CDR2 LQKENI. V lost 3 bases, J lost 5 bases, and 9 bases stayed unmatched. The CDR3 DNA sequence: TGTGCCAGCTCACCGCTTATCGGGACAGGGGTCAATGAAAAACTGTTTTTT. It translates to CASSPLIGTGVNEKLFF. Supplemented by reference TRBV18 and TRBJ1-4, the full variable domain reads NAGVMQNPRHLVRRRGQEARLRCSPMKGHSHVYWYRQLPEEGLKFMVYLQKENIIDESGMPKERFSAEFPKEGPSILRIQQVVRGDSAAYFCASSPLIGTGVNEKLFFGSGTQLSVL.

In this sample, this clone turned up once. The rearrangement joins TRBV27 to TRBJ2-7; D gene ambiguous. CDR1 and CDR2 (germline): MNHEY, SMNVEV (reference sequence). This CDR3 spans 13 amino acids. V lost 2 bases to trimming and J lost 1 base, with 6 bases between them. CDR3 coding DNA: TGTGCCAGCAGTTTACTGGATTCCTACGAGCAGTACTTC. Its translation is CASSLLDSYEQYF.

CDR3 bases: TGTGCCAGCAGCGTACGACAGGGCCCCTACGAGCAGTACTTC. Protein: CASSVRQGPYEQYF. The chain uses TRBV7-2 and TRBJ2-7, with TRBD1 identical over 7 bases. The CDR3 runs 14 residues. Germline V lookup: CDR1 SGHTA, CDR2 FQGNSA. After removal of 5 bases from V and 2 bases from J, the junction contained 6 bases not matched to a gene.

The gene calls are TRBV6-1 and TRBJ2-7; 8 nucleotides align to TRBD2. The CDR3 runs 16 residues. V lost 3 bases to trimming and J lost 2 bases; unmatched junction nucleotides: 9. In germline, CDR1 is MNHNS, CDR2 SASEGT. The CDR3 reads CASSDDLLAVPYEQYF. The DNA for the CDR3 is TGTGCCAGCAGTGACGACTTACTAGCGGTACCCTACGAGCAGTACTTC.

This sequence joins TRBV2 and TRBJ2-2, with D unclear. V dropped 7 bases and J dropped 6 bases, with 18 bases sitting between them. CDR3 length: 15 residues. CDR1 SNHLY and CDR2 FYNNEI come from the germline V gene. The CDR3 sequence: CASIRTTFGAGELFF. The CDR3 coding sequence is TGTGCCAGCATTAGAACTACTTTTGGCGCCGGGGAGCTGTTTTTT.

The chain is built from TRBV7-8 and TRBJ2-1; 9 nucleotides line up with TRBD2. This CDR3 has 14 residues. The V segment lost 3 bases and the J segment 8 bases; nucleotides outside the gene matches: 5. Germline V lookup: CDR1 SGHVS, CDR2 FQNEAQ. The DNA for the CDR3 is TGTGCCAGCAGCTTGGCGGGGGGGCCAGATGAGCAGTTCTTC. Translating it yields CASSLAGGPDEQFF. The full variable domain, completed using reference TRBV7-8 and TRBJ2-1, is GAGVSQSPRYKVAKRGQDVALRCDPISGHVSLFWYQQALGQGPEFLTYFQNEAQLDKSGLPSDRFFAERPEGSVSTLKIQRTQQEDSAVYLCASSLAGGPDEQFFGPGTRLTVL.

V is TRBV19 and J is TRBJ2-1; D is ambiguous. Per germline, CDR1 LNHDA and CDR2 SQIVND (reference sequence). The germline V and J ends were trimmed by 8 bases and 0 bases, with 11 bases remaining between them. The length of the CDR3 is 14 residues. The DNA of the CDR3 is TGTGCCAGTGGATCAGGAAGCTCCTACAATGAGCAGTTCTTC. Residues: CASGSGSSYNEQFF.

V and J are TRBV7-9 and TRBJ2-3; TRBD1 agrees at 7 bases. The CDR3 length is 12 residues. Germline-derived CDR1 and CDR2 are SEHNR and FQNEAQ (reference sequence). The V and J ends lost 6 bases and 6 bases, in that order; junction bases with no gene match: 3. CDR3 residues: CASRIQGDTQYF. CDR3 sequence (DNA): TGTGCCAGCAGGATACAGGGGGATACGCAGTATTTT.

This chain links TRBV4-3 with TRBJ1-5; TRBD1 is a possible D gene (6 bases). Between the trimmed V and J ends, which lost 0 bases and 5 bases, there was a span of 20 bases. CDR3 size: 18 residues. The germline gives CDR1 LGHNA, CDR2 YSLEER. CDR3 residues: CASSQEVGWFGGHQPQHF. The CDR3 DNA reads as TGCGCCAGCAGCCAAGAGGTTGGGTGGTTCGGGGGGCATCAGCCCCAGCATTTT.

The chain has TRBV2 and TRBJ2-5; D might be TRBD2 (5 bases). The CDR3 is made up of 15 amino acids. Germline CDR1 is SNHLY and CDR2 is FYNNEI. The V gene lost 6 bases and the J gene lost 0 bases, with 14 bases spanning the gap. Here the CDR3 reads CASRKGEADQETQYF. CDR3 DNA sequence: TGTGCCAGCAGAAAGGGTGAAGCGGACCAAGAGACCCAGTACTTC.

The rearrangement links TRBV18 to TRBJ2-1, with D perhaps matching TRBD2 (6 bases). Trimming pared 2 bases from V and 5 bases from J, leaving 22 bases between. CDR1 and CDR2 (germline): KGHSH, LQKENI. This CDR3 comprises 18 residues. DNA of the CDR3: TGTGCCAGCTCACCAGCACTAGCTATACTGAGGTTTAACAATGAGCAGTTCTTC. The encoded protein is CASSPALAILRFNNEQFF.

The CDR3 DNA is TGTGCCAGCACTCAGACAGGGACCTACAATGAGCAGTTCTTC. This encodes CASTQTGTYNEQFF. The V gene is TRBV6-5, the J gene TRBJ2-1; TRBD1 matches 7 bases. CDR3 length: 14 amino acids. V lost 7 bases to trimming and J lost 2 bases; unmatched junction nucleotides: 5. Germline CDR1 MNHEY, CDR2 SVGAGI.

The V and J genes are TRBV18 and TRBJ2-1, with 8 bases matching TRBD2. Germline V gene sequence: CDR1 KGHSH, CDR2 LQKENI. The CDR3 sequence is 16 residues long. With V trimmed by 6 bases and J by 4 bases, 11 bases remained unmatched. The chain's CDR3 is CASSRQGAGGYNEQFF. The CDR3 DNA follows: TGTGCCAGCTCCCGCCAAGGGGCGGGGGGTTACAATGAGCAGTTCTTC. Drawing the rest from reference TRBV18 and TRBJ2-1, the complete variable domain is NAGVMQNPRHLVRRRGQEARLRCSPMKGHSHVYWYRQLPEEGLKFMVYLQKENIIDESGMPKERFSAEFPKEGPSILRIQQVVRGDSAAYFCASSRQGAGGYNEQFFGPGTRLTVL.

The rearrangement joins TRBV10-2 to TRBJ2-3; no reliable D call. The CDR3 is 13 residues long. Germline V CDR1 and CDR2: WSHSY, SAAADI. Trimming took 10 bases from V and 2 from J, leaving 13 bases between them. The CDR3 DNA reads TGCGCCACCACTTTAAGGGACACAGATACGCAGTATTTT. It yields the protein CATTLRDTDTQYF.

CDR3 residues: CASSLGSATQETQYF. The CDR3 nucleotides are TGTGCCAGCAGCTTAGGGTCGGCTACCCAAGAGACCCAGTACTTC. The V and J genes are TRBV7-2 and TRBJ2-5, with no clear D. Germline lookup yields CDR1 SGHTA and CDR2 FQGNSA. V lost 1 base and J 1 base, leaving 10 bases between the germline ends. The CDR3 sequence is 15 residues long. Complete variable domain (other parts from reference TRBV7-2 and TRBJ2-5): GAGVSQSPSNKVTEKGKDVELRCDPISGHTALYWYRQSLGQGLEFLIYFQGNSAPDKSGLPSDRFSAERTGGSVSTLTIQRTQQEDSAVYLCASSLGSATQETQYFGPGTRLLVL.

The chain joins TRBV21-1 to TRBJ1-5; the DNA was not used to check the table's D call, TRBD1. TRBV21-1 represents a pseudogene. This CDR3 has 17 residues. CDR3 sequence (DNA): TGTGCCAGCAGCCTCCAGACAGGGGGACGAAGCAATCAGCCCCAGCATTTT. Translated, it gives CASSLQTGGRSNQPQHF.

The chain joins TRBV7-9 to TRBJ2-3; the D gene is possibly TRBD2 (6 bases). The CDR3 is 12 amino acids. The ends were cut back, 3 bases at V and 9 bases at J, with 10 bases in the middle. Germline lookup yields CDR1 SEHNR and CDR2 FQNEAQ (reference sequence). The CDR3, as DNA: TGTGCCAGCAGCTTGGTGGGGAGGACGCAGTATTTT. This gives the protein CASSLVGRTQYF.

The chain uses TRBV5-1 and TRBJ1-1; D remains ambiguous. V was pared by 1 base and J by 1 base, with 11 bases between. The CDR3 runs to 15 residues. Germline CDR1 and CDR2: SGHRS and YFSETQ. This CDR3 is CASSLSRRANTEAFF. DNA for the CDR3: TGCGCCAGCAGCTTGTCTCGACGGGCGAACACTGAAGCTTTCTTT.

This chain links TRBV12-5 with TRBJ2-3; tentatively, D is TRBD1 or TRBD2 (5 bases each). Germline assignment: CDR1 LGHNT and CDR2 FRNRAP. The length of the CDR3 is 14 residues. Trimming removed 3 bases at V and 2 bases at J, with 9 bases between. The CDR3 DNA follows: TGTGCTAGTGGTTTTGGGGGTCTCACAGATACGCAGTATTTT. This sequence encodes CASGFGGLTDTQYF.

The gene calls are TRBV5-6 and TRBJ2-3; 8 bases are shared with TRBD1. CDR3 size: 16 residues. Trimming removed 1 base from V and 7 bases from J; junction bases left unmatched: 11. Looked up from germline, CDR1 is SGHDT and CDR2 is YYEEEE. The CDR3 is CASSLSGRGLSNTQYF. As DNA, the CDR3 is TGTGCCAGCAGCTTGAGTGGCAGGGGGCTCTCAAATACGCAGTATTTT.

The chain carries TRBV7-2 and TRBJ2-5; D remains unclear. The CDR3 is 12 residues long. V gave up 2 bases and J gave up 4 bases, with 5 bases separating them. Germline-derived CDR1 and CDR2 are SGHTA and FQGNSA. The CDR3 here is CASSLIGETQYF. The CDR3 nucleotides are TGTGCCAGCAGCTTAATTGGAGAGACCCAGTACTTC.

The CDR3 loop is CASTQLARVGSGNTIYF. The CDR3 DNA reads TGTGCCAGTACCCAGCTGGCACGGGTTGGGTCTGGAAACACCATATATTTT. The V gene is TRBV19, the J gene TRBJ1-3; no reliable D call. CDR1 and CDR2 (germline): LNHDA, SQIVND (reference sequence). Between the trimmed V and J ends, which lost 7 bases and 1 base, there was a span of 20 bases. The CDR3 sequence is 17 residues long.

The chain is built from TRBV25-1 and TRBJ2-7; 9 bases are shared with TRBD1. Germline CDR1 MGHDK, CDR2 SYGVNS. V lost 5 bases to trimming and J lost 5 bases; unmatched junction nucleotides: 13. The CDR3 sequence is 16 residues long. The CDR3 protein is CASSPTPGQGRHEQYF. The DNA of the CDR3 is TGTGCCAGCAGTCCCACCCCGGGACAGGGACGGCACGAGCAGTACTTC.

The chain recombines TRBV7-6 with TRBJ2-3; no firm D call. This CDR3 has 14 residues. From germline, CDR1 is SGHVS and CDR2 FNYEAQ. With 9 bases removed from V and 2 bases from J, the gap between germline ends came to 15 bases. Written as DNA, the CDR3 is TGTGCCAGTTTGCCATCTTTAAACACAGATACGCAGTATTTT. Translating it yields CASLPSLNTDTQYF.

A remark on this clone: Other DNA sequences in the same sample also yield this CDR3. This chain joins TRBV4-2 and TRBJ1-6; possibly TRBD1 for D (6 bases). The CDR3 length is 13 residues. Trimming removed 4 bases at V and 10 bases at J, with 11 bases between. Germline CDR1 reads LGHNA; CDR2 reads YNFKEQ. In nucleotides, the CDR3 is TGTGCCAGCAGCCCACAGGGCGGCTCACCCCTCCACTTT. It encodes CASSPQGGSPLHF.

CDR3 coding DNA: TGTGCCAGCTCACCATTTGGACTAGACTCCTACGAGCAGTACTTC. Protein: CASSPFGLDSYEQYF. The rearrangement links TRBV18 to TRBJ2-7; 7 positions agree with TRBD2. There are 15 residues in the CDR3. The V segment lost 2 bases and the J segment 0 bases; nucleotides outside the gene matches: 4. Germline CDR1 and CDR2: KGHSH and LQKENI.